Sequencing of this TCR beta chain was carried out in a study of blood T cell repertoires in COVID-19. Whole-study context: COVID-19 samples from acute and convalescent phases originated in the United States, Italy and Spain. T cells, B-cell-depleted T cells, or PBMCs provided the cDNA or gDNA that served as material.

In germline, CDR1 is SGHRS, CDR2 YFSETQ. Trimming took 3 bases from V and 3 from J, leaving 16 bases between them. The CDR3 runs to 16 residues. The authors' processing: Reference gene primer amplification gave nucleated cell count estimates. Repertoires were generated with immunoSEQ multiplex PCR, while TCRdb's copy carries only in-frame clones and drops some. V, J and clone size derive from that table, while D and trimming were established from the DNA sequence. The sample includes approximately 85,000 clones, approximately 86% seen only once; the top ten take 3%. The chain recombines TRBV5-1 with TRBJ2-1, with D possibly TRBD2 on 6 matching bases. Sequencing was performed on peripheral blood. The source of this sequence is a woman aged 50 to 65 with active or convalescent COVID-19. The CDR3 bases are TGCGCCAGCAGCTCGGGCGCCGGGGGTAACTACAATGAGCAGTTCTTC. Translation gives CASSSGAGGNYNEQFF.